The next 27 T cell receptor beta chains were all read from a single sample in a study of cytomegalovirus exposure and HLA in healthy donors. A multiplex PCR was run with 60 Vbeta primers and 13 Jbeta primers. Profiling relied on immunoSEQ multiplex PCR, and the TCRdb table lists in-frame clones only, not all of them. The sample holds 55,000 to 65,000 clones; approximately 79% are singletons and the top ten take less than 3.5%. Source material: PBMCs. All receptors come from a woman aged 25 to 39 in good health and CMV-seronegative.

The chain has TRBV6-6 and TRBJ1-2; 7 positions match TRBD1. The CDR3 is made up of 14 amino acids. Trimming cost V 5 bases and J 5 bases; bases outside gene matches: 8. The germline gives CDR1 MNHNY, CDR2 SVGAGI (reference sequence). CDR3 in amino acids: CASSGQVSSYGYTF. DNA for the CDR3: TGTGCCAGCAGTGGACAGGTGTCCTCTTATGGCTACACCTTC.

V and J are TRBV5-6 and TRBJ1-3; the D gene is possibly TRBD1 (5 bases). The CDR3 sequence is 15 residues long. Trimming shortened V by 2 bases and J by 2 bases, and 11 bases separated the two germline ends. Germline V gene data show CDR1 as SGHDT and CDR2 as YYEEEE. CDR3 protein: CASSFLQGTGNTIYF. The DNA for the CDR3 is TGTGCCAGCAGCTTCCTGCAGGGAACTGGAAACACCATATATTTT.

This clone was counted once. V and J are TRBV5-1 and TRBJ1-4, with 7 positions matching TRBD1. Germline CDR1 is SGHRS and CDR2 is YFSETQ. The CDR3 is made up of 15 amino acids. The trim removed 4 bases at V and 8 bases at J, leaving 11 bases unmatched. This chain's CDR3 is CASSATGEIGEKLFF. CDR3 sequence (DNA): TGCGCCAGCAGCGCCACAGGGGAAATAGGGGAAAAACTGTTTTTT.

There are a few counts of this clone. The chain is built from TRBV7-2 and TRBJ2-3, with TRBD2 identical over 9 bases. Germline loops: CDR1 SGHTA, CDR2 FQGNSA. The J segment lost 7 bases and the V segment lost 5 bases, leaving 16 bases of the junction unmatched. The CDR3 sequence is 17 residues long. The CDR3 region is CASSLYALAGQGYTQYF. The CDR3 coding sequence is TGTGCCAGCAGCCTATACGCACTAGCGGGCCAAGGGTATACGCAGTATTTT.

The chain combines TRBV19 with TRBJ1-5; D is unclear. Germline assignment: CDR1 LNHDA and CDR2 SQIVND (reference sequence). The V end was cut by 3 bases, the J end by 6 bases, with 15 bases between. This CDR3 spans 15 amino acids. CDR3 protein: CASSIGPASGQPQHF. DNA for the CDR3: TGTGCCAGTAGTATCGGTCCGGCCTCGGGTCAGCCCCAGCATTTT.

The J gene is TRBJ1-4, the V gene TRBV7-8; 7 nucleotides agree with TRBD1. Germline V gives CDR1 SGHVS, CDR2 FQNEAQ. The CDR3 is 14 residues long. V trimming: 5 bases; J trimming: 8 bases; junction bases outside the gene matches: 8. The CDR3 sequence: CASSRRGPEEKLFF. The CDR3, as DNA: TGTGCCAGCAGCCGGAGGGGGCCGGAGGAAAAACTGTTTTTT.

This clone was seen only a few times. The chain is built from TRBV13 and TRBJ2-7, with TRBD1 identical over 12 bases. Germline-derived CDR1 and CDR2 are PRHDT and FYEKMQ (reference sequence). V dropped 5 bases and J dropped 7; count of bases not matched to a gene: 9. CDR3 length equals 15 residues. As DNA, the CDR3 is TGTGCCAGCAGCACCCACCGGGACAGGGGGCATGAGCAGTACGTC. This sequence encodes CASSTHRDRGHEQYV.

This clone was detected only a few times. The rearrangement joins TRBV5-1 to TRBJ2-5, with 15 bases identical to TRBD2. Per the germline V gene, CDR1 is SGHRS and CDR2 is YFSETQ. Trimming at V came to 3 bases and at J to 4 bases, leaving 4 bases not matched to a gene. This CDR3 has 16 amino acids. The CDR3 is CASSSPGLAGGETQYF. The CDR3 DNA reads as TGCGCCAGCAGCTCACCGGGACTAGCGGGGGGAGAGACCCAGTACTTC.

This chain uses TRBV5-6 with TRBJ1-1; TRBD1 is a possible D gene (5 bases). The germline CDR1 and CDR2 sequences are SGHDT and YYEEEE. V gave up 4 bases and J gave up 1 base, with 14 bases separating them. CDR3 length: 15 amino acids. The chain's CDR3 is CASSPVGQGNTEAFF. CDR3 coding DNA: TGTGCCAGCAGCCCGGTGGGGCAGGGGAACACTGAAGCTTTCTTT.

The chain uses TRBV16 and TRBJ1-1; D uncertain. The CDR3 is 15 amino acids. Germline lookup yields CDR1 KGHSY and CDR2 FQNENV. V was cut by 0 bases and J by 3 bases, with 11 bases left in between. CDR3 region: CASSQSSGRDTEAFF. The CDR3 DNA reads TGTGCCAGCAGCCAATCTAGTGGGAGGGACACTGAAGCTTTCTTT.

The genes are TRBV19 and TRBJ1-4, with D uncertain. V was clipped by 2 bases and J by 6 bases, with 13 bases between them. The germline CDR1 and CDR2 sequences are LNHDA and SQIVND (reference sequence). The CDR3 is 15 residues long. DNA of the CDR3: TGTGCCAGTAGTATACAGGAGGGATTCGATGAAAAACTGTTTTTT. Translated: CASSIQEGFDEKLFF.

This rearrangement joins TRBV19 to TRBJ2-1; D is unclear. The V end lost 4 bases, the J end lost 4 bases, and 8 bases lay between the germline ends. There are 13 residues in the CDR3. Per the germline V gene, CDR1 is LNHDA and CDR2 is SQIVND (reference sequence). CDR3 loop: CASSTTVYNEQFF. The DNA of the CDR3 is TGTGCCAGTAGTACAACAGTATACAATGAGCAGTTCTTC.

The rearrangement uses TRBV6-4 and TRBJ1-2, with 11 bases lining up with TRBD1. Germline V CDR1 and CDR2: MRHNA, SNTAGT. The V and J ends lost 5 bases and 6 bases, in that order; junction bases with no gene match: 8. The CDR3 is 15 residues long. The DNA of the CDR3 is TGTGCCAGCAGTCATACCGGGACAGGGGGTCATGGCTACACCTTC. It encodes CASSHTGTGGHGYTF.

The table lists this clone with a few counts. The chain joins TRBV9 to TRBJ1-1, with D unclear. Trimming removed 4 bases from V and 1 base from J, with 11 bases in between. This CDR3 region has 14 residues. CDR1 and CDR2 (germline): SGDLS, YYNGEE. In DNA form, the CDR3 reads TGTGCCAGCAGCCTGGAAGAGGGGAACACTGAAGCTTTCTTT. Protein sequence: CASSLEEGNTEAFF.

The V and J genes are TRBV4-2 and TRBJ1-1, with D unresolved. Germline-derived CDR1 and CDR2 are LGHNA and YNFKEQ. The CDR3 is 13 amino acids. Trimming removed 3 bases from V and 1 base from J, with 6 bases in between. This CDR3 reads CASSQNKNTEAFF. The DNA of the CDR3 is TGTGCCAGCAGCCAGAACAAGAACACTGAAGCTTTCTTT.

V usage is TRBV9 and J usage is TRBJ2-3; 9 bases line up with TRBD1. Germline-derived CDR1 and CDR2 are SGDLS and YYNGEE. This CDR3 region has 16 residues. Germline trimming cut 0 bases from V and 5 bases from J; bases unmatched to any gene: 7. The CDR3 DNA is TGTGCCAGCAGCGTAGATACAGGGGGCCTTGGAGATACGCAGTATTTT. This encodes CASSVDTGGLGDTQYF.

This chain connects TRBV5-1 to TRBJ1-5; D is possibly TRBD1 (5 bases). Per germline, CDR1 SGHRS and CDR2 YFSETQ. The CDR3 has 16 residues. V lost 0 bases, J lost 1 base, and 11 bases lay in between. CDR3 loop: CASSLEGISSNQPQHF. Written as DNA, the CDR3 is TGCGCCAGCAGCTTGGAGGGGATTTCGAGCAATCAGCCCCAGCATTTT.

This chain links TRBV7-8 with TRBJ1-1, with 8 bases aligning to TRBD1. Looked up from germline, CDR1 is SGHVS and CDR2 is FQNEAQ. The CDR3 contains 13 residues. After removal of 5 bases from V and 5 bases from J, the junction contained 4 bases not matched to a gene. The CDR3 DNA follows: TGTGCCAGCAGCCCTAGACAGGGGACTGAAGCTTTCTTT. Its protein is CASSPRQGTEAFF.

V usage is TRBV14 and J usage is TRBJ1-4; D is undetermined. V dropped 1 base and J dropped 6 bases, with 12 bases sitting between them. CDR1 is SGHDN, CDR2 FVKESK, per germline. This CDR3 spans 15 amino acids. CDR3 sequence reads: CASSQVWREDEKLFF. CDR3 sequence (DNA): TGTGCCAGCAGCCAAGTCTGGAGGGAGGATGAAAAACTGTTTTTT.

This chain uses TRBV15 with TRBJ1-1; tentatively, D is TRBD1 (5 bases). Trimming pared 0 bases from V and 4 bases from J, leaving 6 bases between. The CDR3 runs 13 residues. Germline assignment: CDR1 LNHNV and CDR2 YYDKDF (reference sequence). In DNA form, the CDR3 reads TGTGCCACCAGCAGAGACAGGGTCACTGAAGCTTTCTTT. Amino acids: CATSRDRVTEAFF.

The chain joins TRBV7-9 to TRBJ1-1, with TRBD1 identical over 9 bases. Germline loops: CDR1 SEHNR, CDR2 FQNEAQ (reference sequence). Trimming at V came to 4 bases and at J to 0 bases, leaving 9 bases not matched to a gene. The CDR3 runs 17 residues. The CDR3 nucleotides read TGTGCCAGCAGCTCGCCCAACAGGGGGCGTTTGAACACTGAAGCTTTCTTT. Protein: CASSSPNRGRLNTEAFF.

In the case of this clone: Germline is not matched at one junction end, which may reflect a read error. This rearrangement joins TRBV7-9 to TRBJ2-1, with 11 bases fitting TRBD2. Germline V gene data show CDR1 as SEHNR and CDR2 as FQNEAQ (reference sequence). CDR3 length: 17 residues. The chain's CDR3 is CASSTGTSGTSYNGQFF. The CDR3 nucleotides read TGTGCCAGCAGCACCGGGACTAGCGGTACCTCCTACAATGGGCAGTTCTTC.

The chain uses TRBV20-1 and TRBJ1-1; D remains ambiguous. The CDR3 is 11 amino acids. Trimming took off 1 base at V and 6 bases at J, with 6 bases between the two ends. Germline CDR1 is DFQATT and CDR2 is SNEGSKA (reference sequence). CDR3 loop: CSARGQAEAFF. Written as DNA, the CDR3 is TGCAGTGCTAGAGGTCAGGCTGAAGCTTTCTTT.

This clone was detected a few times. The chain employs TRBV5-8 and TRBJ2-1; 12 nucleotides agree with TRBD2. With 1 base clipped from V and 9 bases from J, the junction kept 2 bases outside the gene matches. Per germline, CDR1 SGHTS and CDR2 YDEGEE. This CDR3 comprises 14 residues. CDR3 nucleotide sequence: TGTGCCAGCAGCTTGATGACTAGCGGGAGTGAGCAGTTCTTC. Translating gives CASSLMTSGSEQFF.

The J gene is TRBJ2-2, the V gene TRBV4-3, with D unresolved. The germline gives CDR1 LGHNA, CDR2 YSLEER. The CDR3 contains 14 residues. V was cut by 7 bases and J by 2 bases, with 11 bases left in between. CDR3 amino acids: CASTAAINTGELFF. The DNA for the CDR3 is TGCGCCAGCACCGCGGCCATTAACACCGGGGAGCTGTTTTTT.

V and J are TRBV19 and TRBJ2-4; 7 nucleotides agree with TRBD1. Germline loops: CDR1 LNHDA, CDR2 SQIVND (reference sequence). CDR3 length: 14 amino acids. The V segment lost 10 bases and the J segment 8 bases; nucleotides outside the gene matches: 14. As DNA, the CDR3 is TGTGCCACCAAGGACAGGTACTCTGCGGACATTCAGTACTTC. Protein product: CATKDRYSADIQYF.

The chain carries TRBV7-9 and TRBJ2-2, with 8 bases that match TRBD1. The length of the CDR3 is 15 residues. Per germline, CDR1 SEHNR and CDR2 FQNEAQ (reference sequence). The J segment lost 6 bases and the V segment lost 1 base, leaving 4 bases of the junction unmatched. CDR3 sequence (DNA): TGTGCCAGCAGCTTAGAGACAGGGGACTCCGGGGAGCTGTTTTTT. Translation gives CASSLETGDSGELFF.